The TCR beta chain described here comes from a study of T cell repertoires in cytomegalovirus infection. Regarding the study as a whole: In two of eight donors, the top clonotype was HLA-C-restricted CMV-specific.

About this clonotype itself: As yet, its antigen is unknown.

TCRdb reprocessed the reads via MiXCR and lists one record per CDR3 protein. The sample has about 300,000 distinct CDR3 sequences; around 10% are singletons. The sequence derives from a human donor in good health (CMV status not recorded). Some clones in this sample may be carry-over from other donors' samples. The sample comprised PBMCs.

The CDR3 sequence: CASATFSYNEQFF. The CDR3, as DNA: TGTGCCAGCGCTACCTTCTCCTACAATGAGCAGTTCTTC. V gene TRBV18 combines with J gene TRBJ2-1; D unclear. Germline V lookup: CDR1 KGHSH, CDR2 LQKENI. The CDR3 totals 13 residues. Between the trimmed V and J ends, which lost 8 bases and 0 bases, there was a span of 8 bases.